These 11 T cell receptor beta chains originate from one sample sequenced in a study of vaccination effects on CD4 cells after COVID-19. Using viral peptide pools, the ViraFEST assay grew out antigen-specific CD4+ T cells prior to sequencing. Researchers isolated CD4+ T cells once less than twelve days of culture had elapsed. Each person got two doses of an mRNA SARS-CoV-2 vaccine, BNT162b2 or mRNA-1273. Only in-frame clones appear in the TCRdb table, and some are missing; sequencing was by immunoSEQ multiplex PCR. The data hold 57,000 or so clones, with around three quarters observed a single time. Antigens of these TCRs are unknown. This sample comprised CD4+ T cells from PBMCs cultured with HCoV-229E spike peptides, obtained after COVID-19 vaccination. These receptors all come from a human donor who received a COVID-19 vaccine.

The chain uses TRBV3-1 (or the pseudogene TRBV3-2) and TRBJ2-2, with D hard to call. CDR1 and CDR2 from the germline V gene are LGHDT and YNNKEL (reference sequence). The CDR3 sequence is 15 residues long. V lost 4 bases and J 1 base, leaving 10 bases between the germline ends. As DNA, the CDR3 is TGTGCCAGCAGCCGTGGCACCGGGAACACCGGGGAGCTGTTTTTT. Translating it yields CASSRGTGNTGELFF.

This chain links TRBV2 with TRBJ2-2; 8 bases fit TRBD1. V lost 8 bases and J lost 7; bases outside the gene matches: 9. This CDR3 has 14 residues. The V gene's germline CDR1 is SNHLY and CDR2 FYNNEI. The CDR3 sequence is CASEPGRGLGELFF. CDR3 sequence (DNA): TGTGCCAGCGAACCGGGCAGGGGGCTCGGGGAGCTGTTTTTT.

The V gene is TRBV6-5, the J gene TRBJ2-5; D is perhaps TRBD1 or TRBD2 (5 bases each). V was trimmed by 6 bases and J by 1 base, leaving 12 bases between them. Germline values: CDR1 MNHEY, CDR2 SVGAGI. The length of the CDR3 is 14 residues. CDR3 residues: CASRPLGGQETQYF. The CDR3 nucleotides read TGTGCCAGCAGACCACTTGGGGGCCAAGAGACCCAGTACTTC.

The chain employs TRBV19 and TRBJ1-4; D call uncertain. Trimming took off 5 bases at V and 4 bases at J, with 11 bases between the two ends. Germline CDR1 is LNHDA and CDR2 is SQIVND (reference sequence). This CDR3 is built from 14 residues. CDR3 region: CASSLKGGNEKLFF. In DNA, the CDR3 is TGTGCCAGTAGTCTCAAGGGAGGTAATGAAAAACTGTTTTTT.

This clone was counted only a few times. The gene calls are TRBV6-5 and TRBJ1-1; D is ambiguous. This CDR3 spans 15 amino acids. Trimming removed 0 bases at V and 0 bases at J, with 8 bases between. Germline CDR1 and CDR2: MNHEY and SVGAGI. Here the CDR3 reads CASSYSGTLNTEAFF. Written as DNA, the CDR3 is TGTGCCAGCAGTTACTCGGGCACCCTGAACACTGAAGCTTTCTTT.

This clone was seen more than once but under ten times. The gene calls are TRBV19 and TRBJ1-5; no clear D gene. This CDR3 contains 12 residues. Germline loops: CDR1 LNHDA, CDR2 SQIVND (reference sequence). V lost 7 bases and J 5 bases, leaving 9 bases between the germline ends. CDR3 sequence reads: CASNKLDQPQHF. The CDR3, as DNA: TGTGCCAGTAACAAACTTGATCAGCCCCAGCATTTT.

The CDR3 DNA reads TGTGCCATCAGTGAGTTCTGGCTAGCGGGTAGCACAGATACGCAGTATTTT. Its translation: CAISEFWLAGSTDTQYF. The chain is built from TRBV10-3 and TRBJ2-3; the match to TRBD2 covers 8 bases. Unmatched junction bases numbered 6, after V lost 1 base and J lost 0 bases. Germline loops: CDR1 ENHRY, CDR2 SYGVKD. CDR3 length: 17 residues.

The V and J genes are TRBV5-1 and TRBJ1-3, with 8 positions matching TRBD1. V lost 7 bases to trimming and J lost 0 bases; unmatched junction nucleotides: 6. CDR3 length: 15 residues. From germline, CDR1 is SGHRS and CDR2 YFSETQ. In DNA form, the CDR3 reads TGCGCCAGCTCATCGACAGGGGCCTCTGGAAACACCATATATTTT. Translating it yields CASSSTGASGNTIYF.

The V and J genes are TRBV12-5 and TRBJ2-3; 8 bases agree with TRBD1. Trimming removed 5 bases from V and 8 bases from J; junction bases left unmatched: 3. This CDR3 contains 12 residues. Germline-derived CDR1 and CDR2 are LGHNT and FRNRAP. CDR3 amino acids: CASGPTGATQYF. The CDR3 region has the DNA TGTGCTAGTGGTCCGACAGGGGCTACGCAGTATTTT.

The chain is built from TRBV10-2 and TRBJ1-6, with TRBD1 as a possible D gene (6 bases). Trimming left V 10 bases short and J 10 bases short, with 20 bases between. Germline V CDR1 and CDR2: WSHSY, SAAADI. The CDR3 has 14 residues. In DNA form, the CDR3 reads TGCGCCACCCAAAGAGGGGGAGTAGGGTCACCCCTCCACTTT. This gives the protein CATQRGGVGSPLHF.

The chain combines TRBV5-1 with TRBJ2-7; TRBD1 aligns across 11 bases. Germline-derived CDR1 and CDR2 are SGHRS and YFSETQ. The V segment lost 5 bases and the J segment 6 bases; nucleotides outside the gene matches: 10. This CDR3 contains 15 residues. The CDR3: CASRPDRGLSGEQYV. CDR3 bases: TGCGCCAGCAGGCCGGACAGGGGGCTTTCGGGCGAGCAGTACGTC.